The clone carrying this T cell receptor (beta chain) occurred a few times. The antigen remains unidentified. Germline CDR1 and CDR2: SGHRS and YFSETQ. V was pared by 3 bases and J by 8 bases, with 20 bases between. The CDR3 has 15 amino acids. The repertoire was sequenced with immunoSEQ multiplex PCR; TCRdb's copy has only in-frame clones and lacks some. The table shows about 42,000 clones, with around 88% occurring only once. The data were taken from a study of T cell responses to AZD1222 COVID-19 vaccine. Second doses at about 4 or about 12 weeks were pooled. General observations from the study: Repertoire sampling occurred only after the peak T cell response. Baseline seropositivity occurred in only six AZD1222 recipients. Clonal diversity was possibly underestimated, and white British individuals and females predominated among donors.

This chain joins TRBV5-1 and TRBJ1-2; possibly TRBD1 for D (6 bases). This clonotype originated in an adult who received the AZD1222 COVID-19 vaccine. Sequenced here: peripheral blood, sampled 28 days after the second AZD1222 dose. The CDR3, as DNA: TGCGCCAGCAGCTCCCTATTACTGGGACAATCAGGCTACACCTTC. It yields the protein CASSSLLLGQSGYTF. The whole variable domain, remainder taken from reference TRBV5-1 and TRBJ1-2, is KAGVTQTPRYLIKTRGQQVTLSCSPISGHRSVSWYQQTPGQGLQFLFEYFSETQRNKGNFPGRFSGRQFSNSRSEMNVSTLELGDSALYLCASSSLLLGQSGYTFGSGTRLTVV.